This TCR beta chain was identified during a study of T cells in Graves' hyperthyroidism and ophthalmopathy. RNA transcripts provided the source from which TCR beta CDR3 regions were amplified. The study used the HTBI primer set for a first-round RT-PCR of the TCR CDR3. TCRdb reprocessed the multiplex PCR reads with MiXCR, giving one entry per CDR3 protein. The sample contains a few hundred thousand distinct CDR3 sequences, around a sixth of which appear only once. Study-level points and caveats: Onset of ophthalmopathy came a median approximately 6.5 months after the model predicted it.

Germline V gene lookup returns CDR1 SNHLY and CDR2 FYNNEI. Trimming took off 7 bases at V and 7 bases at J, with 16 bases between the two ends. The CDR3 totals 14 residues. About this clonotype itself: Its matching antigen is unknown.

This receptor was identified in a man aged 18 to 35 with Graves' ophthalmopathy. The chain carries TRBV2 and TRBJ1-4; no clear D gene. The specimen was blood. As DNA, the CDR3 is TGTGCCAGCACGGACTTCACAGTTGGTGAAAAACTGTTTTTT. Translating it yields CASTDFTVGEKLFF.